The source of this T cell receptor (beta chain) is a study of cytomegalovirus exposure and HLA in healthy donors. A multiplex PCR was run with 60 Vbeta primers and 13 Jbeta primers. The method was immunoSEQ multiplex PCR; TCRdb's version includes in-frame clones alone and lacks a portion of them. The top ten clones hold roughly 2% of a sample with some 180,000 clones, around 80% of them seen once. The CDR3 is 15 residues long. Looked up from germline, CDR1 is KGHSH and CDR2 is LQKENI. J was trimmed by 0 bases and V by 3 bases; bases with no gene match: 4. The specimen was PBMCs. This chain uses TRBV18 with TRBJ1-1; 7 nucleotides match TRBD1. The receptor's source is a woman in her twenties or thirties in good health and CMV-seronegative. The CDR3 DNA reads TGTGCCAGCTCACCTATGACAGGGTTGAACACTGAAGCTTTCTTT. Translating it yields CASSPMTGLNTEAFF.